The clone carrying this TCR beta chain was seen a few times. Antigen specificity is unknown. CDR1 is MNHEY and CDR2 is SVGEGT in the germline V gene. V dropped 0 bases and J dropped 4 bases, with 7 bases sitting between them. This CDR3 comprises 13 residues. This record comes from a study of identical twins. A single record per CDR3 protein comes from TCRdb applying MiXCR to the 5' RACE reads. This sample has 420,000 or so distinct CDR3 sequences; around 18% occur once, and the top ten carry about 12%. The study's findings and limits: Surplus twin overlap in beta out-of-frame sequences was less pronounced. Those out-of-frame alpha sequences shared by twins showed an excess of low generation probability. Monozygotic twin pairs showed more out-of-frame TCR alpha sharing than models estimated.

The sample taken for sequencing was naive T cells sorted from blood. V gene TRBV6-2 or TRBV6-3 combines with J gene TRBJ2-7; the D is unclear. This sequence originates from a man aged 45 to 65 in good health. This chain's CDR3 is CASSYSSQYEQYF. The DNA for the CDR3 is TGTGCCAGCAGTTACTCGTCGCAATACGAGCAGTACTTC.